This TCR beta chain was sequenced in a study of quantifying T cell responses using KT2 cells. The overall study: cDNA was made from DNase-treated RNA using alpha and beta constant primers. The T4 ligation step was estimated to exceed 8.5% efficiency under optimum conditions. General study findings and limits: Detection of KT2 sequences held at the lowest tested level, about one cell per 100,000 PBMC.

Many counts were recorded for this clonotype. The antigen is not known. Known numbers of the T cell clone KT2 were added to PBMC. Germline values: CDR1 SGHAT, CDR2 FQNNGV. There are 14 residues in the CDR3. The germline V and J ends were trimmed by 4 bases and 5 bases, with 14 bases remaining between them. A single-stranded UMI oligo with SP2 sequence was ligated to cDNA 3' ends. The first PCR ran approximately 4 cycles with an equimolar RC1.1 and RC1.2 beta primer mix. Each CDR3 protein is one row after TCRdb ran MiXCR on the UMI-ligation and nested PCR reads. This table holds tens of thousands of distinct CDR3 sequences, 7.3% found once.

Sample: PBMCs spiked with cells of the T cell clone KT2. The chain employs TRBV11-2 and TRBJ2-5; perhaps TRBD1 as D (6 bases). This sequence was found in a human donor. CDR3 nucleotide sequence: TGTGCCAGCAGCTCTCACAGGGCGAGGGAGACCCAGTACTTC. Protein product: CASSSHRARETQYF.